The present T cell receptor (beta chain) was sequenced within a study of naive and memory T cell subsets. Findings and limits, study-wide: Naive repertoires, especially CD8, held a few larger clonotypes, possibly memory cells re-expressing CD45RA. RNA-based TCR counts may shift with T cell activation and differentiation. From naive to CM, EM and EMRA, diversity decreased and Gini increased.

V was shortened by 4 bases and J by 0 bases, with 9 bases between the two germline ends. Per the germline V gene, CDR1 is SQVTM and CDR2 is ANQGSEA. This CDR3 comprises 13 residues. An equimolar mix of two oligonucleotides served as the beta constant-region primer for TRBC1 and TRBC2. Nested alpha and beta constant-region primers with the SP2 primer drove four PCR rounds on ligated cDNA. An oligonucleotide with the SP2 primer and a 12-nucleotide UMI was ligated to the cDNA 3' end. One entry per CDR3 protein results from TCRdb running MiXCR on the UMI-ligation and nested PCR reads. The sample records about 90,000 distinct CDR3 sequences, around 10% being singletons. Concerning this clonotype itself: As yet, its antigen is unknown.

This chain uses TRBV29-1 with TRBJ1-2, with D possibly being TRBD1 (5 bases). The source material was naive CD4+ T cells from blood. The TCR sequence derives from a human donor in good health. The CDR3: CSVGGTTNYGYTF. The CDR3 coding sequence is TGCAGCGTTGGAGGGACCACTAACTATGGCTACACCTTC.